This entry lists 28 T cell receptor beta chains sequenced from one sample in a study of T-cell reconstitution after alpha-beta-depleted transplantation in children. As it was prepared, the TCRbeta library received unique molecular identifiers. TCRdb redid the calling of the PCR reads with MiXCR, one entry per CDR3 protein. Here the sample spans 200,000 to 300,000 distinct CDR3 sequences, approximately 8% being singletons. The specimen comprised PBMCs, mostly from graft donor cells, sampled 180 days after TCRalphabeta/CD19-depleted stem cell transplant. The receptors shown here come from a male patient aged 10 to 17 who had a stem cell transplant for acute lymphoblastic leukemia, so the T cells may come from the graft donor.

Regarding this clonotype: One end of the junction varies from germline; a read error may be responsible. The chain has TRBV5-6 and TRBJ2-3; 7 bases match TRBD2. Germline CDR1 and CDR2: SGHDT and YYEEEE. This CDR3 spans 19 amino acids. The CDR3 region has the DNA TGTGCCATCAGCCCCGGGATCAGCGGGGCAGGATTAATCACAGATACGCAGTATTTT. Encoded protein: CAISPGISGAGLITDTQYF.

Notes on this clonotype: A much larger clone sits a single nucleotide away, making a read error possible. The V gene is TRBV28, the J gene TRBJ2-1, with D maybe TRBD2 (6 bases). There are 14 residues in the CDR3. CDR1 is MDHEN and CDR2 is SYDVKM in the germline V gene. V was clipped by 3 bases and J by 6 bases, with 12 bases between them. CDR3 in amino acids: CASSFLAAFNEQFF. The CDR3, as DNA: TGTGCCAGCAGTTTCTTAGCGGCATTCAATGAGCAGTTCTTC.

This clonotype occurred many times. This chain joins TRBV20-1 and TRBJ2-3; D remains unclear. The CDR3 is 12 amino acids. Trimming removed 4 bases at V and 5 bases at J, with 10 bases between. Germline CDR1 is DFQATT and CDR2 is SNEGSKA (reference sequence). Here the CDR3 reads CSATDFLDTQYF. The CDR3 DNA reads TGCAGTGCTACCGATTTTTTAGATACGCAGTATTTT.

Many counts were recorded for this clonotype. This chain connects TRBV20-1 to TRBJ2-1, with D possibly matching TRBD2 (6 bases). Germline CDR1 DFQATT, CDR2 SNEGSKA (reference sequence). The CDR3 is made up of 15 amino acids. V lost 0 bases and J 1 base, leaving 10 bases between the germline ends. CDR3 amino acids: CSARDREESYNEQFF. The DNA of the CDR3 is TGCAGTGCTAGAGATAGGGAGGAATCCTACAATGAGCAGTTCTTC.

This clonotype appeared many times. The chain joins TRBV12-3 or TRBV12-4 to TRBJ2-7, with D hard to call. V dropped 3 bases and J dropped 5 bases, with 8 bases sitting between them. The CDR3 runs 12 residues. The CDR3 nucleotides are TGTGCCAGCAGTTTTATCCTTCACGAGCAGTACTTC. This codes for CASSFILHEQYF.

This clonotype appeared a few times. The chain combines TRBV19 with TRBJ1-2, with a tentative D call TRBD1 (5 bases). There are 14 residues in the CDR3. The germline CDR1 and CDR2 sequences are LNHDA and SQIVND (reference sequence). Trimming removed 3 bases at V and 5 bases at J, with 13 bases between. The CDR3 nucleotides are TGTGCCAGTAGTATCCGGGGGGAAGGATATGGCTACACCTTC. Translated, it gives CASSIRGEGYGYTF.

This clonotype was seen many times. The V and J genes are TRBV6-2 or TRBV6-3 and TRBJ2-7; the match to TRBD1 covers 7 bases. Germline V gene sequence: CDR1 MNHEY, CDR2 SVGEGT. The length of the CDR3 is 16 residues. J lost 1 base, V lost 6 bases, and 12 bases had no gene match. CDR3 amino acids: CASRGPGARGSYEQYF. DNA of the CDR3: TGTGCCAGCAGGGGGCCCGGGGCCAGGGGGTCCTACGAGCAGTACTTC.

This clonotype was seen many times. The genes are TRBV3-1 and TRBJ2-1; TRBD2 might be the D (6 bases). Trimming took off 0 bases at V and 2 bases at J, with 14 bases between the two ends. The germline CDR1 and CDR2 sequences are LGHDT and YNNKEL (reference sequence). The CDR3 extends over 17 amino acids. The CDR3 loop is CASSQEGGSGAYNEQFF. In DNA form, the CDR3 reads TGTGCCAGCAGCCAAGAGGGAGGAAGCGGAGCCTACAATGAGCAGTTCTTC.

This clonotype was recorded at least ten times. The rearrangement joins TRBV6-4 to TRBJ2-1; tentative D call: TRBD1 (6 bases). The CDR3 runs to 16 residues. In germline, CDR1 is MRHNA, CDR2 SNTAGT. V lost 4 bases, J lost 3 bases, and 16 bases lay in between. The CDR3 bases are TGTGCCAGCAGTGTAACAGGGACCCCTATCTACAATGAGCAGTTCTTC. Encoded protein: CASSVTGTPIYNEQFF.

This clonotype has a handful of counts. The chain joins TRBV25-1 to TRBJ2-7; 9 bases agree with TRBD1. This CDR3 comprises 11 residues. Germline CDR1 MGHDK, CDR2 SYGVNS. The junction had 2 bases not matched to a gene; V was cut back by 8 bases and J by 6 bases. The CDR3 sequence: CASDRGTEQYF. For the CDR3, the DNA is TGTGCCAGCGACAGGGGGACCGAGCAGTACTTC.

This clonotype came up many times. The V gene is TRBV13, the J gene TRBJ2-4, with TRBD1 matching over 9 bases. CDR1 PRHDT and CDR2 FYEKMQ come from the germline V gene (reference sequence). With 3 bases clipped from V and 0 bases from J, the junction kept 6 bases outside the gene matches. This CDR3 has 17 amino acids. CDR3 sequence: CASSFLRQGVAKNIQYF. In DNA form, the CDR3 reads TGTGCCAGCAGCTTCCTTAGACAGGGGGTAGCCAAAAACATTCAGTACTTC.

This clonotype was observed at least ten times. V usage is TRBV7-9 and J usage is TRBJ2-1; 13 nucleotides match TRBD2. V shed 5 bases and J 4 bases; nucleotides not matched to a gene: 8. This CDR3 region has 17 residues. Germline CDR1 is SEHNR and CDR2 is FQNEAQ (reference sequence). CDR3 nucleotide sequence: TGTGCCAGCAGCCCTCGGACTAGCGGGGGAATATACAATGAGCAGTTCTTC. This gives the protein CASSPRTSGGIYNEQFF.

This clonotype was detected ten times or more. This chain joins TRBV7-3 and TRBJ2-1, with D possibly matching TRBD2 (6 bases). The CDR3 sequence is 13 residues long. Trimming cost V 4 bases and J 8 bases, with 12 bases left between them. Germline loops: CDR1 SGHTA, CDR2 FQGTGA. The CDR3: CASSSGGLDEQFF. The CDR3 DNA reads TGTGCCAGCAGCTCCGGGGGTCTGGATGAGCAGTTCTTC.

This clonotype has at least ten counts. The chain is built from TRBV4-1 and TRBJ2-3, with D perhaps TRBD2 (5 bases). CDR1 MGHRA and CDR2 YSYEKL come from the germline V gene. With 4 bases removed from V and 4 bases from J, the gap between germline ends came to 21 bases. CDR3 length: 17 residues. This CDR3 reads CASSLRGRLISADTQYF. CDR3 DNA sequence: TGCGCCAGCAGCCTCCGAGGGCGTTTAATTTCCGCAGATACGCAGTATTTT.

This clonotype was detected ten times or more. The CDR3 loop is CASSWTGIAFF. CDR3 bases: TGTGCCAGCAGTTGGACAGGGATAGCTTTCTTT. The chain has TRBV12-3 or TRBV12-4 and TRBJ1-1; 8 nucleotides line up with TRBD1. CDR3 length: 11 amino acids. With V trimmed by 4 bases and J by 10 bases, 2 bases remained unmatched.

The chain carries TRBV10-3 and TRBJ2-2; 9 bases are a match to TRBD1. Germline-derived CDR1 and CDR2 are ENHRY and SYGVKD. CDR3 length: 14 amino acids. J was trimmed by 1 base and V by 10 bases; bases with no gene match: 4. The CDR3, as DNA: TGTGCCAGCCGGGACAGGGAGAACACCGGGGAGCTGTTTTTT. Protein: CASRDRENTGELFF.

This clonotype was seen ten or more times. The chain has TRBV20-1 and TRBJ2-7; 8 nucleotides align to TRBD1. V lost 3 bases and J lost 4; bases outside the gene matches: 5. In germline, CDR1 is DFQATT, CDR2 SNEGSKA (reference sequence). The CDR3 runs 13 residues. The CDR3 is CSASKDRGYEQYF. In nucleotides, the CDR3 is TGCAGTGCTAGTAAAGACAGGGGATACGAGCAGTACTTC.

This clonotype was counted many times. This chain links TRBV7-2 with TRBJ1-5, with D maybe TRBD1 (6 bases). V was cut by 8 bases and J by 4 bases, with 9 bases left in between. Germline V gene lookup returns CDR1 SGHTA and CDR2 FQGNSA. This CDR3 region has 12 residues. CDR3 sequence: CASADRNQPQHF. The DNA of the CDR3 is TGTGCCAGCGCGGACAGAAATCAGCCCCAGCATTTT.

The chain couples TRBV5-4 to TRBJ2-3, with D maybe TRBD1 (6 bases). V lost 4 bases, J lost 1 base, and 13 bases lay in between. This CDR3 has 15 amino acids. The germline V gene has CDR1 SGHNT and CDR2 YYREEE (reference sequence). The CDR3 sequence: CASSPRTVRTDTQYF. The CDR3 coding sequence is TGTGCCAGCAGCCCTCGGACAGTTCGCACAGATACGCAGTATTTT.

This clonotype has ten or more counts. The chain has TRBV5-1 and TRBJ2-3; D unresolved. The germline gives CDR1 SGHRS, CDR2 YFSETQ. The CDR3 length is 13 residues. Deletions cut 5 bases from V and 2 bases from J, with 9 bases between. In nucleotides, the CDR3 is TGCGCCAGCAGATTAAAGGACACAGATACGCAGTATTTT. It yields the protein CASRLKDTDTQYF.

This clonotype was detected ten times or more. The CDR3 region has the DNA TGTGCCAGCTCACCAAATAGACTTTATAGCAATCAGCCCCAGCATTTT. It encodes CASSPNRLYSNQPQHF. The chain uses TRBV18 and TRBJ1-5; D is unclear. The V end lost 2 bases, the J end lost 0 bases, and 11 bases lay between the germline ends. Germline V gene sequence: CDR1 KGHSH, CDR2 LQKENI. The CDR3 is 16 amino acids. Looking up the rest from reference TRBV18 and TRBJ1-5 gives the full variable domain: NAGVMQNPRHLVRRRGQEARLRCSPMKGHSHVYWYRQLPEEGLKFMVYLQKENIIDESGMPKERFSAEFPKEGPSILRIQQVVRGDSAAYFCASSPNRLYSNQPQHFGDGTRLSIL.

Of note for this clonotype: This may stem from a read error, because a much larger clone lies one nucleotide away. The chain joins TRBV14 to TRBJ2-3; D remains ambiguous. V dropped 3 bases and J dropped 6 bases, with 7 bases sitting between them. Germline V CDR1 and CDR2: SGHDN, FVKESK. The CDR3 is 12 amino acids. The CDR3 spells CASSHAWDTQYF. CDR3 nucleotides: TGTGCCAGCAGCCACGCTTGGGATACGCAGTATTTT.

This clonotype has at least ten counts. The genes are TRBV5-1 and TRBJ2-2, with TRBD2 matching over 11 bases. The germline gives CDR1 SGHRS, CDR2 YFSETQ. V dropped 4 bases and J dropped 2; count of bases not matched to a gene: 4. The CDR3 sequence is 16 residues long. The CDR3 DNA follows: TGCGCCAGCAGCCCCCTAGCGGGGGGAAACACCGGGGAGCTGTTTTTT. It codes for CASSPLAGGNTGELFF.

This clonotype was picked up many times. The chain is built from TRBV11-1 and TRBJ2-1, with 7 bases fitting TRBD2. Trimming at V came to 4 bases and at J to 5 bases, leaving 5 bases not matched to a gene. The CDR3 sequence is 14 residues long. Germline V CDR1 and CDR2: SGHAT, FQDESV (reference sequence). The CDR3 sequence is CASSSLAADNEQFF. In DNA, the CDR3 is TGTGCCAGCAGCTCCCTAGCGGCTGACAATGAGCAGTTCTTC.

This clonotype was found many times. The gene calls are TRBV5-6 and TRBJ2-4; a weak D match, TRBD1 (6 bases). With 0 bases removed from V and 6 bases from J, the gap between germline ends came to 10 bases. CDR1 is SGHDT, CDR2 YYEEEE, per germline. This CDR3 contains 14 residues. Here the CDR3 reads CASSLGAGVNIQYF. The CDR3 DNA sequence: TGTGCCAGCAGCTTGGGTGCAGGGGTAAACATTCAGTACTTC.

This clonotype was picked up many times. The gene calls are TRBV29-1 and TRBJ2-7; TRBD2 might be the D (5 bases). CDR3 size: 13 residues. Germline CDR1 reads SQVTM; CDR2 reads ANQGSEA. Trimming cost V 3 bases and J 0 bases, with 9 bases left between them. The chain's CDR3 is CSVEDSYSYEQYF. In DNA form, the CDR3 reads TGCAGCGTTGAGGACTCCTACTCCTACGAGCAGTACTTC.

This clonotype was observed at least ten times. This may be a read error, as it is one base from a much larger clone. This CDR3 is CARSSGANVLTF. The CDR3 DNA reads TGTGCCAGGAGCTCTGGGGCCAACGTCCTGACTTTC. The chain combines TRBV19 with TRBJ2-6; no reliable D call. Germline V gene data show CDR1 as LNHDA and CDR2 as SQIVND (reference sequence). V was clipped by 9 bases and J by 0 bases, with 3 bases between them. CDR3 length: 12 amino acids.

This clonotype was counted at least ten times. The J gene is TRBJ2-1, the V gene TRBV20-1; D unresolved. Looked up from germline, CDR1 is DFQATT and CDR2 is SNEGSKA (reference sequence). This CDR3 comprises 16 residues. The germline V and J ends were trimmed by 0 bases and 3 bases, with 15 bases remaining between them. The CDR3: CSARDHSLGVYNEQFF. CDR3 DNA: TGCAGTGCTAGAGATCACAGTCTTGGAGTCTACAATGAGCAGTTCTTC.